Listed here are 13 T cell receptor beta chains from one sample, sequenced in a study of blood T cell repertoires in COVID-19. Repertoires were generated with immunoSEQ multiplex PCR, while TCRdb's copy carries only in-frame clones and drops some. The sample consists of about 50,000 clones, 84% of them appearing once. Source material: peripheral blood. The receptor source for this set is a man between 60 and 70 years old with acute or convalescent COVID-19.

Here the CDR3 DNA reads TGTGCCAGCAGAGATATCGCGACAGGGGGCTATGGCTACACCTTC. Protein: CASRDIATGGYGYTF. V usage is TRBV6-5 and J usage is TRBJ1-2; 9 bases agree with TRBD1. Germline CDR1 is MNHEY and CDR2 is SVGAGI. The CDR3 has 15 residues. With V trimmed by 6 bases and J by 4 bases, 9 bases remained unmatched.

The chain has TRBV6-5 and TRBJ1-5, with a weak D call TRBD1 (6 bases). V was shortened by 6 bases and J by 0 bases, with 12 bases between the two germline ends. Germline values: CDR1 MNHEY, CDR2 SVGAGI. CDR3 length: 15 residues. The CDR3 coding sequence is TGTGCCAGCAGCTTAACAGGGAATAGCAATCAGCCCCAGCATTTT. Its protein product is CASSLTGNSNQPQHF.

The genes are TRBV2 and TRBJ1-2, with 12 bases lining up with TRBD1. Trimming cost V 5 bases and J 4 bases; bases outside gene matches: 2. Germline V gene sequence: CDR1 SNHLY, CDR2 FYNNEI. The CDR3 is made up of 14 amino acids. CDR3 nucleotide sequence: TGTGCCAGCAGTTTGGGACAGGGGGCCTATGGCTACACCTTC. It is translated as CASSLGQGAYGYTF.

The V call is TRBV6-2 or TRBV6-3, the J call TRBJ1-1, with D perhaps matching TRBD1 (5 bases). Trimming left V 6 bases short and J 10 bases short, with 12 bases between. The CDR3 length is 11 residues. Germline CDR1 is MNHEY and CDR2 is SVGEGT. The CDR3, as DNA: TGTGCCAGCAGCCAAAGCGGGGGAGCTTTCTTT. This codes for CASSQSGGAFF.

J is TRBJ2-5 and V is TRBV27; 8 positions match TRBD1. Germline trimming cut 0 bases from V and 0 bases from J; bases unmatched to any gene: 3. Germline V gene sequence: CDR1 MNHEY, CDR2 SMNVEV (reference sequence). The CDR3 has 16 residues. Written as DNA, the CDR3 is TGTGCCAGCAGTTTATCCGCAGGGGGCTACCAAGAGACCCAGTACTTC. Amino acid sequence: CASSLSAGGYQETQYF.

The V call is TRBV6-5, the J call TRBJ1-2; D is perhaps TRBD1 (6 bases). V was clipped by 6 bases and J by 6 bases, with 8 bases between them. From germline, CDR1 is MNHEY and CDR2 SVGAGI. The CDR3 is 11 amino acids. In DNA form, the CDR3 reads TGTGCCAGCAGCACAGGGAATGGCTACACCTTC. The encoded protein is CASSTGNGYTF.

The V gene is TRBV19, the J gene TRBJ2-1; 14 positions match TRBD2. CDR1 and CDR2 (germline): LNHDA, SQIVND (reference sequence). Trimming removed 6 bases from V and 8 bases from J; junction bases left unmatched: 6. The CDR3 covers 15 residues. The CDR3 nucleotides are TGTGCCAGTAGGATGACTAGCGGGGGGGCTCATGAGCAGTTCTTC. Translating it yields CASRMTSGGAHEQFF. The full variable domain, completed using reference TRBV19 and TRBJ2-1, is DGGITQSPKYLFRKEGQNVTLSCEQNLNHDAMYWYRQDPGQGLRLIYYSQIVNDFQKGDIAEGYSVSREKKESFPLTVTSAQKNPTAFYLCASRMTSGGAHEQFFGPGTRLTVL.

This chain connects TRBV18 to TRBJ2-1, with 8 positions matching TRBD1. CDR1 KGHSH and CDR2 LQKENI come from the germline V gene. This CDR3 has 15 amino acids. Trimming at V came to 5 bases and at J to 8 bases, leaving 11 bases not matched to a gene. The CDR3 bases are TGTGCCAGCTCATCAGACAGGGGAGTGGGGTATGAGCAGTTCTTC. It translates to CASSSDRGVGYEQFF. Based on the CDR3 plus reference TRBV18 and TRBJ2-1, the full variable domain is NAGVMQNPRHLVRRRGQEARLRCSPMKGHSHVYWYRQLPEEGLKFMVYLQKENIIDESGMPKERFSAEFPKEGPSILRIQQVVRGDSAAYFCASSSDRGVGYEQFFGPGTRLTVL.

The chain uses TRBV18 and TRBJ1-1; no clear D. The CDR3 contains 14 residues. Germline V lookup: CDR1 KGHSH, CDR2 LQKENI. The V and J ends lost 3 bases and 1 base respectively, with 9 bases between them. CDR3 residues: CASSPRQQNTEAFF. The CDR3 DNA reads TGTGCCAGCTCACCGCGACAACAGAACACTGAAGCTTTCTTT.

The chain links TRBV7-2 to TRBJ2-7; a possible D gene is TRBD2 (6 bases). Germline CDR1 is SGHTA and CDR2 is FQGNSA. V was trimmed by 2 bases and J by 6 bases, leaving 11 bases between them. This CDR3 has 13 amino acids. CDR3 sequence reads: CASSLLGGPEQYF. Here the CDR3 DNA reads TGTGCCAGCAGCTTATTGGGGGGACCCGAGCAGTACTTC.

The chain employs TRBV11-2 and TRBJ2-5; maybe TRBD2 (7 bases). Deletions cut 2 bases from V and 5 bases from J, with 18 bases between. Germline values: CDR1 SGHAT, CDR2 FQNNGV. The CDR3 loop spans 16 amino acids. CDR3 loop: CASSLRVGGGRETQYF. The CDR3 nucleotides read TGTGCCAGCAGCTTAAGAGTCGGCGGGGGCAGGGAGACCCAGTACTTC.

The CDR3 is CASSEPGYTF. In DNA, the CDR3 is TGTGCCAGCAGTGAACCGGGCTACACCTTC. The chain has TRBV2 and TRBJ1-2; unclear D gene. This CDR3 comprises 10 residues. Deletions cut 2 bases from V and 8 bases from J, with 3 bases between. The V gene's germline CDR1 is SNHLY and CDR2 FYNNEI.

The gene calls are TRBV20-1 and TRBJ1-4, with D possibly matching TRBD1 (6 bases). The V end lost 3 bases, the J end lost 1 base, and 15 bases lay between the germline ends. This CDR3 is built from 16 residues. Germline-derived CDR1 and CDR2 are DFQATT and SNEGSKA (reference sequence). The CDR3 coding sequence is TGCAGTGCTAGTAAGGGGGGGAAGAGAACTAATGAAAAACTGTTTTTT. Translating it yields CSASKGGKRTNEKLFF.